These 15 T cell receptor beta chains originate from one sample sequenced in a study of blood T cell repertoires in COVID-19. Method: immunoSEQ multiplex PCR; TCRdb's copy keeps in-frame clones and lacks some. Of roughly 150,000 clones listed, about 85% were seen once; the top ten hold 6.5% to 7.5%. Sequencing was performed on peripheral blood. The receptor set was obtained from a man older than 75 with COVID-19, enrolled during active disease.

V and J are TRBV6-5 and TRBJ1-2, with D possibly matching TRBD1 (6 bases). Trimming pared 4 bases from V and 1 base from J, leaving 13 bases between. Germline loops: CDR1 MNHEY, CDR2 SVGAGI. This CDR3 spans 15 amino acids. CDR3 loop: CASSFSTGINYGYTF. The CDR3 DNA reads TGTGCCAGCAGTTTCTCAACAGGGATTAACTATGGCTACACCTTC.

CDR3 sequence (DNA): TGTGCCAGCAGCCAAGGGACCGGGGGTAACACTGAAGCTTTCTTT. Amino acid sequence: CASSQGTGGNTEAFF. The J gene is TRBJ1-1, the V gene TRBV3-1 (or the pseudogene TRBV3-2); D is perhaps TRBD1 (5 bases). The CDR3 covers 15 residues. Germline V gene data show CDR1 as LGHDT and CDR2 as YNNKEL (reference sequence). Between the trimmed V and J ends, which lost 1 base and 2 bases, there was a span of 11 bases.

This CDR3 is CASSRRGGGAKETQYF. The CDR3 DNA is TGCGCCAGCAGCCGTAGAGGTGGGGGGGCAAAGGAGACCCAGTACTTC. The chain employs TRBV4-1 and TRBJ2-5; D might be TRBD2 (7 bases). The CDR3 contains 16 residues. The ends were cut back, 4 bases at V and 5 bases at J, with 20 bases in the middle. In germline, CDR1 is MGHRA, CDR2 YSYEKL.

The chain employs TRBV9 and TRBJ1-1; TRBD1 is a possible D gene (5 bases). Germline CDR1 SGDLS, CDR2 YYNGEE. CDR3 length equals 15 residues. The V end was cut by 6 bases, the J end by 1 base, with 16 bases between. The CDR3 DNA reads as TGTGCCAGCACTAAAAAACTGGGGGGGAACACTGAAGCTTTCTTT. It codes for CASTKKLGGNTEAFF.

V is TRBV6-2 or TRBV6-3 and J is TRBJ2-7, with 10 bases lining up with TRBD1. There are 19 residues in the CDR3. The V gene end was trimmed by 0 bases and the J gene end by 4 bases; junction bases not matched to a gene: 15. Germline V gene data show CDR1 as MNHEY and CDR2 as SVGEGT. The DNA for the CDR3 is TGTGCCAGCAGTTACTCGCTCGACCTACCGGGACAGGGGCATTACGAGCAGTACTTC. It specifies CASSYSLDLPGQGHYEQYF.

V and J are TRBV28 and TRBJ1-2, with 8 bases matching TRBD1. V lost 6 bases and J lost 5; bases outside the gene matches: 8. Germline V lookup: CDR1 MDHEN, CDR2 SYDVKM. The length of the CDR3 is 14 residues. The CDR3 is CASSDVQGEYGYTF. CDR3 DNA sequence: TGTGCCAGCAGCGACGTACAGGGGGAATATGGCTACACCTTC.

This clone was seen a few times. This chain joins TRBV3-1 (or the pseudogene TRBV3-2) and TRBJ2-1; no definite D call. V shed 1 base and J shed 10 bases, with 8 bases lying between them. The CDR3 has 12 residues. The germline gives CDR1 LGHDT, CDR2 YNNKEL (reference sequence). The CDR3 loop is CASSQAALEQFF. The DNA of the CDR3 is TGTGCCAGCAGCCAAGCTGCTCTAGAGCAGTTCTTC.

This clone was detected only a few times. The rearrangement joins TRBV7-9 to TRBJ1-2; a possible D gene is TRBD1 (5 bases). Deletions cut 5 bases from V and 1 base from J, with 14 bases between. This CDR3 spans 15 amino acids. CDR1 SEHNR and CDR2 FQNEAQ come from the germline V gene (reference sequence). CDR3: CASSPDGGVNYGYTF. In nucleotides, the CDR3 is TGTGCCAGCAGCCCTGACGGAGGGGTTAACTATGGCTACACCTTC.

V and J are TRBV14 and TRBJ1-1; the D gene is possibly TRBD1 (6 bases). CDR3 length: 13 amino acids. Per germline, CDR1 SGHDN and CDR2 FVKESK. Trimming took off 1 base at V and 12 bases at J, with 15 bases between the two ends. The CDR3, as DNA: TGTGCCAGCAGCCAAGTTGGGGGGGCGACTTCTTTCTTT. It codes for CASSQVGGATSFF.

The DNA for the CDR3 is TGTGCCAGCAGCCCGACAGGGTCAACTAATGAAAAACTGTTTTTT. Translating it yields CASSPTGSTNEKLFF. This chain connects TRBV5-6 to TRBJ1-4; 7 bases are shared with TRBD1. Trimming removed 4 bases from V and 0 bases from J; junction bases left unmatched: 3. CDR1 and CDR2 from the germline V gene are SGHDT and YYEEEE. This CDR3 is 15 amino acids long.

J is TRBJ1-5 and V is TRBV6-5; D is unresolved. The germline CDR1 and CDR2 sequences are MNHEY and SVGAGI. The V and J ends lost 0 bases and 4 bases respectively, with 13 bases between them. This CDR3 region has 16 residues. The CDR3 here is CASSYSMFGENQPQHF. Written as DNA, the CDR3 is TGTGCCAGCAGTTACTCGATGTTCGGAGAAAATCAGCCCCAGCATTTT.

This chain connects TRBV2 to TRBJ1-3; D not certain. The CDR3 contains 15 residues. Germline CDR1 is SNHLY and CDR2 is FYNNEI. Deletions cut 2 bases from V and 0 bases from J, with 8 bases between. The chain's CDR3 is CASSEMDFSGNTIYF. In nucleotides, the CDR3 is TGTGCCAGCAGTGAAATGGACTTCTCTGGAAACACCATATATTTT. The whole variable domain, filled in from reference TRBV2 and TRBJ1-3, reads EPEVTQTPSHQVTQMGQEVILRCVPISNHLYFYWYRQILGQKVEFLVSFYNNEISEKSEIFDDQFSVERPDGSNFTLKIRSTKLEDSAMYFCASSEMDFSGNTIYFGEGSWLTVV.

The CDR3 loop reads CASSTDRGFYDTQYF. The CDR3 DNA reads TGTGCCAGCAGCACGGACAGGGGGTTTTATGATACGCAGTATTTT. This chain uses TRBV7-2 with TRBJ2-3; 10 bases are a match to TRBD1. The CDR3 consists of 15 residues. V trimming: 5 bases; J trimming: 6 bases; junction bases outside the gene matches: 8. The germline gives CDR1 SGHTA, CDR2 FQGNSA.

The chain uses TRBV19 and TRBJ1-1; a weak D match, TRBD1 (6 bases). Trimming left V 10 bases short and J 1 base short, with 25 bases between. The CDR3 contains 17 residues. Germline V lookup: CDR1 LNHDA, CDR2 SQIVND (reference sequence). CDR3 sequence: CATSHRAGAFRNTEAFF. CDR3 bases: TGTGCCACCTCTCACAGGGCCGGGGCTTTTCGGAACACTGAAGCTTTCTTT. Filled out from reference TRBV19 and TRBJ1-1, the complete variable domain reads DGGITQSPKYLFRKEGQNVTLSCEQNLNHDAMYWYRQDPGQGLRLIYYSQIVNDFQKGDIAEGYSVSREKKESFPLTVTSAQKNPTAFYLCATSHRAGAFRNTEAFFGQGTRLTVV.

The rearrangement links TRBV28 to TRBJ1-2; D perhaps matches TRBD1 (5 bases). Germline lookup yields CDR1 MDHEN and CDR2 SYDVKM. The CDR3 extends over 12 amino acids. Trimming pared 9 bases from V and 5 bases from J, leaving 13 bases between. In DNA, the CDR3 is TGTGCCAGTACCGACAGAATTTATGGCTACACCTTC. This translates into CASTDRIYGYTF.